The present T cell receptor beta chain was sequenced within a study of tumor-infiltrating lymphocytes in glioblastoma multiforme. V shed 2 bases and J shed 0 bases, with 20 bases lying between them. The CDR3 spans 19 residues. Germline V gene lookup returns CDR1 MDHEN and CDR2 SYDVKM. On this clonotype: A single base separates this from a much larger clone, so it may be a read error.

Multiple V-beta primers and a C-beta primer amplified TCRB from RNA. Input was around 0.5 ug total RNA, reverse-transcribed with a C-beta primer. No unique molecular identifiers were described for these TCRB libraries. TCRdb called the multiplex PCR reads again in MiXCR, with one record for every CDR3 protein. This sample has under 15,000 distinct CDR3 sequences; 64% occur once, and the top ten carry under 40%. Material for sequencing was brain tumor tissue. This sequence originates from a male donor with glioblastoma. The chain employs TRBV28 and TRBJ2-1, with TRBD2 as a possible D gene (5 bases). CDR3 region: CASSLSFVRERSSYNEQFF. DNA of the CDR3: TGTGCCAGCAGTTTAAGTTTCGTGAGGGAACGGAGCTCCTACAATGAGCAGTTCTTC.